This TCR beta chain was recovered during a study of response to subunit inactivated influenza vaccine. As regards this clonotype: Its antigen is unknown.

The CDR3 loop spans 14 amino acids. TCRdb reprocessed the RT-PCR reads with MiXCR, giving one entry per CDR3 protein. The sample gives under 200,000 distinct CDR3 sequences, about 12% of which show up once; about 29% is in the top ten. Overall study findings and caveats: The study's authors posited that every seasonal influenza vaccination enlists few new T cells.

These data were likewise used in another study, on T cells expressing NK-cell markers. According to that study: The TCR beta cDNA came from 5'RACE template switching with UMIs. It was from sorted CD3+CD56+NKG2C+, CD3+CD56+NKG2C- and CD3+CD56-NKG2C+ T cells that TCR beta repertoires came. Dominance of the CD3+CD56-NKG2C+ fraction by these clonotypes also held in a handful of donors.

This chain links TRBV1 with TRBJ2-1; the D call in the table, TRBD1, was not verified against the DNA. TRBV1 is a documented pseudogene. The clonotype was recovered from a man in his fifties or sixties who received an inactivated influenza vaccine. The sequenced sample was CD8+ T cells sorted from PBMCs, obtained 11 to 12 days after vaccination. This CDR3 is CTSSKDTGINEQFF. CDR3 nucleotide sequence: TGCACCAGCAGCAAAGACACAGGGATCAATGAGCAGTTCTTC.